The following is a TCR beta chain sequence with its context. Its antigen remains undetermined. No base quality information exists; no much larger clone differs at one position. V is cut back by 6 bases and J by 4 bases, with 2 bases in the junction unmatched. From the cysteine through the phenylalanine, the CDR3 covers 13 amino acids. This entry keeps only the CDR3 DNA: 39 bases, framed from base 1. Looking up the germline V gene yields CDR1 SNHLY and CDR2 FYNNEI. The library was built by means of the immunoSEQ multiplex PCR assay. TCRdb limited this immuneACCESS table to in-frame rearrangements with V and J called. A share of clones is missing; checked studies link under half to unresolved V genes, and the rest is unexplained. In this sample the table shows 100,000 to 150,000 clones, approximately 90% of which occur a single time. The ten largest clonotypes hold roughly 13% of the sample. The data derive from a study of PD-1 blockade in mismatch repair-deficient tumors (dated by TCRdb to about 2017). For the study in its entirety: The trial enrolled fewer than 90 consecutive patients with under 15 mismatch repair-deficient cancer types between 2013 and September 2016, all previously treated and progressing. Tumor-associated T cell clones in the peripheral blood of patients responding to PD-1 blockade were tracked using deep sequencing of TCR CDR3 regions. Points the paper makes about the study in general: After pembrolizumab, tumor-resident clones, which were often undetectable in blood before treatment, expanded rapidly and then contracted, generally ahead of radiologic responses.

Mismatch repair deficiency in every enrolled patient was established by polymerase chain reaction or immunohistochemistry. TCR sequencing was carried out for three patients who responded to pembrolizumab therapy. The phase II trial prospectively tested pembrolizumab PD-1 blockade in advanced mismatch repair-deficient cancers regardless of tissue of origin. Peripheral blood T cell samples were gathered serially, both before PD-1 blockade started and at multiple time points afterward. Blood sampling times were expressed in weeks after the first pembrolizumab dose. The origin of this receptor is an adult with mismatch repair-deficient cancer. Sequenced material: peripheral blood, taken 44 weeks after starting pembrolizumab. The chain links TRBV2 with TRBJ2-1; TRBD1 lines up with 8 middle nucleotides. Here the CDR3 is given as CASRWTGYNEQFF. The sequenced DNA: TGTGCCAGCAGATGGACAGGGTACAATGAGCAGTTCTTC.